This T cell receptor (beta chain) was sequenced for a study of blood T cell repertoires in COVID-19 (TCRdb year 2020). Turning to the overall study: The collaborator samples originated in the United States, Italy and Spain and spanned the acute and convalescent phases of COVID-19. The prospective study material was composed of cDNA or gDNA derived from T cells, B-cell-depleted T cells, or PBMCs. The dataset comprised deeply sampled blood TCRbeta repertoires from subjects exposed to, actively infected with, or recovered from COVID-19. The repertoires were released in a freely available public database meant as a resource for research on the immune response to SARS-CoV-2. Samples were obtained from the ongoing ImmuneRACE study (first 160 participants) and from about 1,300 subjects provided by 6 global collaborators. Nearly every sample came with metadata listing a de-identified subject ID, COVID-19 status, age in years and sex. Where available, HLA class I and class II types were obtained from metadata supplied by the sample provider rather than from assay-based typing.

Here is what the overall study found, with its caveats: Clinical and demographic metadata were provided uncurated, with the amount varying by source and participant.

Comment on this clone: Its recognized antigen is unknown. Base qualities are missing; no much larger clone stands one base away.

TCRbeta CDR3 regions were amplified from genomic DNA by means of the immunoSEQ Assay, a bias-controlled multiplex PCR. Concerning the study's data processing: Nucleated cell counts per sample were estimated from amplification of reference gene primers within the assay. To quantify the absolute abundance of each unique TCRbeta CDR3 rearrangement, sequence reads were collapsed and filtered. For each sample, productive Simpson clonality was calculated as the square root of Simpson's diversity index over productive rearrangements. The clones in this table, taken by TCRdb from immuneACCESS, are in-frame only. Not every clone is retained; where verified, under half of the shortfall comes from an unresolved V gene, and the cause of the rest is unknown. V and J calls and clone size are those listed in that table; D and trimming were worked out from the DNA. A total of approximately 200,000 clones appear in this sample, approximately 83% of them only once. Approximately 1.2% of the sample belongs to the ten largest clones.

Via the germline V gene, CDR1 is SGHDT and CDR2 YYEEEE. For this chain, trimming is 0 bases at the V end and 3 bases at the J end, and the number of junction bases without a gene match is 11. Counted from cysteine to phenylalanine, this CDR3 has 18 amino acids. Only CDR3 DNA remains: 54 bases, in frame from the first base. In the prospective study, participants were about 18 to 100 years old, resided in around 25 geographic areas of the United States, and were enrolled through a virtual design. In the prospective study, cohorts were assigned on the basis of participant-reported clinical history obtained from a screening survey and a study questionnaire. In the prospective study, mobile phlebotomists collected whole blood, serum and a nasopharyngeal or oropharyngeal swab from each participant. Participants in the prospective study had the option to provide additional blood draws and questionnaires over a roughly two-month period. Before DNA extraction, blood samples from the prospective study were shipped at room temperature or frozen.

The rearrangement joined TRBV5-6 to TRBJ2-4; TRBD2 matches 8 bases in the middle. The TCR comes from a woman in her 40s with acute COVID-19. Input material: PBMCs or T cells enriched from blood (not recorded which). The DNA reads TGTGCCAGCAGCTTGGCCCGTCCCGGGGGGGCCGGCAAAAACATTCAGTACTTC. It translates as CASSLARPGGAGKNIQYF.